This T cell receptor beta chain came from a study of OX40 agonist ivuxolimab in advanced cancers. In the study overall: All patients had ivuxolimab intravenously every 2 weeks at 0.01 to 10 mg/kg. Partial responses were achieved by three patients: one hepatocellular carcinoma, two cutaneous melanoma. Study-wide results and caveats: Clonal expansion from baseline to week 6 occurred in both CD4+ and CD8+ T cells. Partly responding patients at 0.1-3.0 mg/kg showed some of the smallest clonal expansion.

This clone has just a few counts. What it recognizes is unknown. The protocol was immunoSEQ multiplex PCR, while the TCRdb copy is restricted to in-frame clones and leaves out a portion. This table holds tens of thousands of clones, about 88% found once. This CDR3 comprises 15 residues. The germline CDR1 and CDR2 sequences are LGHNA and YSLEER. The V gene lost 1 base and the J gene lost 0 bases, with 9 bases spanning the gap. This clonotype was sampled from an adult with an advanced solid tumor such as melanoma, head and neck, liver or kidney cancer. The chain is built from TRBV4-3 and TRBJ1-1; D perhaps matches TRBD1 (5 bases). Sequenced here: CD4+ or CD8+ T cells sorted from blood, sampled in a trial of the OX40 agonist ivuxolimab. The CDR3 region is CASSQVLTVNTEAFF. The CDR3 nucleotides are TGCGCCAGCAGCCAAGTGTTGACAGTGAACACTGAAGCTTTCTTT.